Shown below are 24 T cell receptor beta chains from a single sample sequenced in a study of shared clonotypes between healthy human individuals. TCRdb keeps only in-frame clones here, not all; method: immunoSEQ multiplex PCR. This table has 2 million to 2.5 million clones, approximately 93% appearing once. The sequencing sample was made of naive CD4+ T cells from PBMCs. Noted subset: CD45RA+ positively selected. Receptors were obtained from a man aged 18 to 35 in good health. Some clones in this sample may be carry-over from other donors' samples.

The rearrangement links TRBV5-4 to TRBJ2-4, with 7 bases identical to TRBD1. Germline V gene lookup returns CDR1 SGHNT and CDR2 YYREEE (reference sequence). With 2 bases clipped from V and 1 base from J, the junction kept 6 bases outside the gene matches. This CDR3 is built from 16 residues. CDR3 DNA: TGTGCCAGCAGCTTTGTGACAGGGACGGCCAAAAACATTCAGTACTTC. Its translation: CASSFVTGTAKNIQYF.

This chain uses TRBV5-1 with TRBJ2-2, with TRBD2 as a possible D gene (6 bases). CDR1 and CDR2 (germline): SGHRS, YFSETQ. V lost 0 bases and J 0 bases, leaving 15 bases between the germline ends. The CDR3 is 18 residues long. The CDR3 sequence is CASSLVSGWTTNTGELFF. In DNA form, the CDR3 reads TGCGCCAGCAGCTTGGTGTCGGGGTGGACTACGAACACCGGGGAGCTGTTTTTT.

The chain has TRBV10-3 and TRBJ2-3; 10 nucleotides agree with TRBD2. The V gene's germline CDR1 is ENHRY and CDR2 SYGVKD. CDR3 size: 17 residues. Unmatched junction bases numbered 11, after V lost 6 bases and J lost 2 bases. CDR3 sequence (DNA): TGTGCCATCAGCTTATCGGCTAGCGGGAGTTCCACAGATACGCAGTATTTT. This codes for CAISLSASGSSTDTQYF.

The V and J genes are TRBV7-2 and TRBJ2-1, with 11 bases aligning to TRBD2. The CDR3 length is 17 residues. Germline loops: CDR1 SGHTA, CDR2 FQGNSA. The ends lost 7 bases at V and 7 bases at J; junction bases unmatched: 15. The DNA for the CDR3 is TGTGCCAGCACCAATGGTGGTAGCGGGAGGGCACGGAATGAGCAGTTCTTC. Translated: CASTNGGSGRARNEQFF.

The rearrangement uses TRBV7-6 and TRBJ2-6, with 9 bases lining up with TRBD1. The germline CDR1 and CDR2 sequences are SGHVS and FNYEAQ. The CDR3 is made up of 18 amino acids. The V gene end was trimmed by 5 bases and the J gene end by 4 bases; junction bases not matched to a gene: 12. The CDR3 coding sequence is TGTGCCAGCAGCCCCCGCGGGACAGGGCTATCCGGGGCCAACGTCCTGACTTTC. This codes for CASSPRGTGLSGANVLTF.

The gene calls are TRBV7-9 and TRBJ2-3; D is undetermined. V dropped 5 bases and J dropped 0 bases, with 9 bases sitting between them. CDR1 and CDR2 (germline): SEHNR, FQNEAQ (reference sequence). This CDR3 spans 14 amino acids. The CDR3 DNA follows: TGTGCCAGCAGCCCTACGCTCAGCACAGATACGCAGTATTTT. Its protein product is CASSPTLSTDTQYF.

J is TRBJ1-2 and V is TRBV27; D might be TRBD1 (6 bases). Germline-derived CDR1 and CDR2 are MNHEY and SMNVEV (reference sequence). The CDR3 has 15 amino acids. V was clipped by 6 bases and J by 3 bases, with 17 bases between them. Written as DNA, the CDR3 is TGTGCCAGCAGCCCGACTAAGGACAGCGACTATGGCTACACCTTC. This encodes CASSPTKDSDYGYTF.

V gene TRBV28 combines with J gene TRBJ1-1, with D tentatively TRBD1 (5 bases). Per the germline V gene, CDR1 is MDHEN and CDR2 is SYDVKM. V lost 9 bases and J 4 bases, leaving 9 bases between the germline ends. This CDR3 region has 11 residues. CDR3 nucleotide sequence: TGTGCCAGTGGGGGGACCACTGAAGCTTTCTTT. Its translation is CASGGTTEAFF.

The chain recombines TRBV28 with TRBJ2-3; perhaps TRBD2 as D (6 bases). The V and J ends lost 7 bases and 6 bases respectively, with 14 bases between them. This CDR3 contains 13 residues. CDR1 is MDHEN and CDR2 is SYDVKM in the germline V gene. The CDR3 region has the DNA TGTGCCAGCAAGTTCGGGGGTTCTGATACGCAGTATTTT. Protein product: CASKFGGSDTQYF.

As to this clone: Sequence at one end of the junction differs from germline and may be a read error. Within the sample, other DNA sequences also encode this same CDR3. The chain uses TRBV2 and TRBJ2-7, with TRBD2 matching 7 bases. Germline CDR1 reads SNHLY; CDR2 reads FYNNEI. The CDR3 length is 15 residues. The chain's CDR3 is CASSPSGRSSYEQYF. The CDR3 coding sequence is TGTGCCAGCAGTCCTAGCGGCCGGAGCTCCTACGAGCAGTACTTT.

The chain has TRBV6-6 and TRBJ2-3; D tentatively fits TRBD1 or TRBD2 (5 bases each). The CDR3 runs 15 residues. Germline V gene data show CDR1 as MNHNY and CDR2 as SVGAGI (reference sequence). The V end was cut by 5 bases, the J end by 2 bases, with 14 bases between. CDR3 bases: TGTGCCAGCAGTGGACCGGGACGGTCCACAGATACGCAGTATTTT. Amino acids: CASSGPGRSTDTQYF.

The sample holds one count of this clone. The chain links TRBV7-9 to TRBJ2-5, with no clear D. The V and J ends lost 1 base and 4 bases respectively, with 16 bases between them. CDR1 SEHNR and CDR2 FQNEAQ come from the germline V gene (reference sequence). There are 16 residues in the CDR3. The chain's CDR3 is CASSLGVGSYSETQYF. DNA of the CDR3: TGTGCCAGCAGCTTAGGGGTAGGGTCTTACTCAGAGACCCAGTACTTC.

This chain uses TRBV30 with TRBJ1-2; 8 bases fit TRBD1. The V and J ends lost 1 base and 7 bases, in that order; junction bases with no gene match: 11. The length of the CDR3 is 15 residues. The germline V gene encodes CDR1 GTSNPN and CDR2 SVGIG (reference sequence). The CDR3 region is CAWSDPGQVRFGYTF. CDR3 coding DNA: TGTGCCTGGAGTGACCCGGGACAGGTTCGCTTTGGCTACACCTTC.

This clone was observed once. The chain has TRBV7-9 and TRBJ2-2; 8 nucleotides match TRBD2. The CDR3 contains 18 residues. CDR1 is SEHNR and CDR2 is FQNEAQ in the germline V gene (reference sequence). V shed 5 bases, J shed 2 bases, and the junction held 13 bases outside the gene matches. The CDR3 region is CASSNAITSGINTGELFF. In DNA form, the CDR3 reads TGTGCCAGCAGCAACGCCATAACTAGCGGAATAAACACCGGGGAGCTGTTTTTT.

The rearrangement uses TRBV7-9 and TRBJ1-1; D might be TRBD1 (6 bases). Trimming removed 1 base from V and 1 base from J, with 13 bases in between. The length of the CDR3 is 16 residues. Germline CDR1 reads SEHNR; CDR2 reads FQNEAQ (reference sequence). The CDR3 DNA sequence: TGTGCCAGCAGCTTAGTAGGGGGACTCAGGAACACTGAAGCTTTCTTT. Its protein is CASSLVGGLRNTEAFF.

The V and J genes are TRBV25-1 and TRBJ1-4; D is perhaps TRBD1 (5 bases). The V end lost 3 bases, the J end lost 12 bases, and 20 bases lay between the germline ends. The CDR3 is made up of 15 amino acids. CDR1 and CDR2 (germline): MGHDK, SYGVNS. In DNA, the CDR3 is TGTGCCAGCAGTGACCACCCCGAGGGTCTAGGGGAACTGTTTTTT. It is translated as CASSDHPEGLGELFF.

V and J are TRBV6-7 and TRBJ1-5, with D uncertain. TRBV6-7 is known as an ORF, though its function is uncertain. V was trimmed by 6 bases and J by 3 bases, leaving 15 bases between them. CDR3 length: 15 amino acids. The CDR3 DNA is TGTGCCAGCAGGAGGATCAGAAGGGACAATCAGCCCCAGCATTTT. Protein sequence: CASRRIRRDNQPQHF.

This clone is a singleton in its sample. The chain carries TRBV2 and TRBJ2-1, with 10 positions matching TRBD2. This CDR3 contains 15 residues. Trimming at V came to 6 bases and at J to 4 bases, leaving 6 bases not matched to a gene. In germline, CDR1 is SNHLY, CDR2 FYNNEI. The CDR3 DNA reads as TGTGCCAGCAGAGCCGGGACTAGCGCGTACAATGAGCAGTTCTTC. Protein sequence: CASRAGTSAYNEQFF.

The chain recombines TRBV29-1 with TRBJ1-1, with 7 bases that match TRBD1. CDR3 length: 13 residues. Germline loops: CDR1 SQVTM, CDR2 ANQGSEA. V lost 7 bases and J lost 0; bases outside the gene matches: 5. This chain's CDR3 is CSANDRVNTEAFF. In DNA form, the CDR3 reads TGCAGCGCCAACGACAGGGTGAACACTGAAGCTTTCTTT.

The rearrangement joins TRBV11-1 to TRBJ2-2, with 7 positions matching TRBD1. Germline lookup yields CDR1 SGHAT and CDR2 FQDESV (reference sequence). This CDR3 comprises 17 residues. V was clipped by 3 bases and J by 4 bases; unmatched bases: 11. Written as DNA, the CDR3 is TGTGCCAGCAGCTTCGTTACCGGGACAGTGGGCACCGGGGAGCTGTTTTTT. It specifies CASSFVTGTVGTGELFF.

The CDR3 sequence is CASSFRPGLAGELTQYF. CDR3 DNA: TGTGCCAGCAGCTTCCGCCCGGGACTAGCGGGAGAGCTTACGCAGTATTTT. The rearrangement uses TRBV5-6 and TRBJ2-3; 14 bases match TRBD2. The junction had 10 bases not matched to a gene; V was cut back by 2 bases and J by 8 bases. CDR3 length: 17 amino acids. Germline lookup yields CDR1 SGHDT and CDR2 YYEEEE.

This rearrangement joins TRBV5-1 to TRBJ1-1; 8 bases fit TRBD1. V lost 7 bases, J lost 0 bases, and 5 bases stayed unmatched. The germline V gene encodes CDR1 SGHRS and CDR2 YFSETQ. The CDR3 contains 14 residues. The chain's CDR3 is CASHSTGVNTEAFF. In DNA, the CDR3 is TGCGCCAGCCACTCGACAGGGGTGAACACTGAAGCTTTCTTT.

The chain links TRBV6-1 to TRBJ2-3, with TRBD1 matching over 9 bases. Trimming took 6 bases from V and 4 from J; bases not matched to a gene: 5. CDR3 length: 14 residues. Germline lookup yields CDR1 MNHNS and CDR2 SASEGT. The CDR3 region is CASRRQGGADTQYF. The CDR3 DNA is TGTGCCAGCAGAAGACAGGGGGGTGCAGATACGCAGTATTTT.

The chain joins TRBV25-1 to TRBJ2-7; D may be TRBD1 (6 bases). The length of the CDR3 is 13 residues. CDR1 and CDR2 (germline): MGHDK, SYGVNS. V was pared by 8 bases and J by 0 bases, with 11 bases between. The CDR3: CASRDTNSYEQYF. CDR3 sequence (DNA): TGTGCCAGCCGGGACACAAACTCCTACGAGCAGTACTTC.